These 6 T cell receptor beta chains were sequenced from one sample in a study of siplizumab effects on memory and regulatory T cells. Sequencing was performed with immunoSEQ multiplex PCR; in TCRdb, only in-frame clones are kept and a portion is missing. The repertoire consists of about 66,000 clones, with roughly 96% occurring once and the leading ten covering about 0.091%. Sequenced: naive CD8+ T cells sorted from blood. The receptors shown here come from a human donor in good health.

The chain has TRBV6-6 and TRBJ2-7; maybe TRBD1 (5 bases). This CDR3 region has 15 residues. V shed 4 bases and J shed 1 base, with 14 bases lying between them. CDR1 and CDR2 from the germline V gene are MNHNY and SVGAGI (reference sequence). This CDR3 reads CASSWSGPPSYEQYF. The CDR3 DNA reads TGTGCCAGCAGTTGGTCAGGGCCTCCTTCCTACGAGCAGTACTTC.

CDR3 bases: TGCGCCAGCAGCCAGGGGGGGCGAGAGACCCAGTACTTC. It specifies CASSQGGRETQYF. The rearrangement joins TRBV4-1 to TRBJ2-5; D is possibly TRBD2 (7 bases). V gave up 3 bases and J gave up 4 bases, with 9 bases separating them. Germline V lookup: CDR1 MGHRA, CDR2 YSYEKL. The CDR3 runs 13 residues.

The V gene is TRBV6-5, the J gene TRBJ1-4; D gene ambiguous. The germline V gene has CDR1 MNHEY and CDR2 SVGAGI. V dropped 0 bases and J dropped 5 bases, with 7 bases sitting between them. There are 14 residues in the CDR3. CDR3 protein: CASSYSSGNEKLFF. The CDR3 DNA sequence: TGTGCCAGCAGTTACTCATCTGGGAATGAAAAACTGTTTTTT.

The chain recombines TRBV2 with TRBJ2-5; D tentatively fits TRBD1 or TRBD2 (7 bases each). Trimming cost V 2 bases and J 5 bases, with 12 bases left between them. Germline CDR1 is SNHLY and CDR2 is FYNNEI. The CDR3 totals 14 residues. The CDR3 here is CASSEQGGRETQYF. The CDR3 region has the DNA TGTGCCAGCAGTGAACAGGGGGGGAGGGAGACCCAGTACTTC.

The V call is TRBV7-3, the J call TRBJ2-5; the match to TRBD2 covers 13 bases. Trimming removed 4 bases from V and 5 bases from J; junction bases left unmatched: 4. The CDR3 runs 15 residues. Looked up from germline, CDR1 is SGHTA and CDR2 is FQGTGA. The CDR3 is CASSSLAGGQETQYF. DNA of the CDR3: TGTGCCAGCAGCTCACTAGCGGGGGGGCAGGAGACCCAGTACTTC. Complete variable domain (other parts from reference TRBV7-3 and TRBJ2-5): GAGVSQTPSNKVTEKGKYVELRCDPISGHTALYWYRQSLGQGPEFLIYFQGTGAADDSGLPNDRFFAVRPEGSVSTLKIQRTERGDSAVYLCASSSLAGGQETQYFGPGTRLLVL.

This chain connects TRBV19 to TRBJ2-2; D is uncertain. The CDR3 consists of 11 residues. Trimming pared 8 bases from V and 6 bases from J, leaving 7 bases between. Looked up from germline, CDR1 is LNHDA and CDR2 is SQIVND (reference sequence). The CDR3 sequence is CASVSSGELFF. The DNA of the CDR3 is TGTGCCAGTGTTAGCTCCGGGGAGCTGTTTTTT.